This record looks at one TCR beta chain sequence and its context. Antigen: not known. These data belong to a study of cytomegalovirus exposure and HLA in healthy donors. The CDR3 spans 18 residues. The V and J ends lost 0 bases and 2 bases, in that order; junction bases with no gene match: 7. Germline V gene data show CDR1 as SGHDN and CDR2 as FVKESK. The study, taken as a whole, reports: Three CMV-associated chains were confirmed in vitro to be specific for CMV antigens.

The PCR employed 60 Vbeta primers together with 13 Jbeta primers. Produced via immunoSEQ multiplex PCR; TCRdb's table is partial and in-frame only. The data hold roughly 180,000 clones, with 77% observed a single time. The J gene is TRBJ2-3, the V gene TRBV14, with 11 bases that match TRBD2. The sequence derives from a man aged 18 to 29 in good health and CMV-seronegative. Material: PBMCs. CDR3 amino acids: CASSQESGTSGYTDTQYF. The CDR3 DNA follows: TGTGCCAGCAGCCAAGAGTCCGGGACTAGCGGCTACACAGATACGCAGTATTTT.